This T cell receptor beta chain derives from a study of radiotherapy plus CTLA-4 blockade in lung cancer. The CDR3 runs to 19 residues. Data came from immunoSEQ multiplex PCR; TCRdb stores just in-frame clones and leaves some out. The sample records roughly 97,000 clones, 65% to 80% being singletons. The table lists this clone with a few counts. The sequence was collected from a human donor with non-small cell lung cancer who had a partial response to radiotherapy plus ipilimumab. Some clones in this sample may be carry-over from other donors' samples. V gene TRBV21-1 combines with J gene TRBJ1-3; the D segment call TRBD1 is taken from the table without a DNA check. TRBV21-1 is a pseudogene locus. Here the sequenced sample was peripheral blood, taken from a patient treated with radiotherapy plus ipilimumab. CDR3 nucleotide sequence: TGTGCCAGCAGCAAAAGGTGGGCAGCCTCACACACCTCTGGAAACACCATATATTTT. Amino acid sequence: CASSKRWAASHTSGNTIYF.